This is a list of T cell receptor beta chains from one sample in a study of tumor-infiltrating lymphocytes in primary liver carcinoma. Each CDR3 protein gets one entry after TCRdb re-called the multiplex PCR reads with MiXCR. The sample shows 100,000 to 150,000 distinct CDR3 sequences, around 64% of them seen only once. The sequenced sample was liver tumor tissue from sampling region 3. These receptors all stem from a woman aged 55-70 years with primary liver carcinoma and hepatitis B virus infection. CDR3s include the opening cysteine and the closing phenylalanine or tryptophan. The D gene is left open where the match is weak. Size tells how often a clone was seen (once, few, many) or the class of an expanded clone, and some rows leave it out.

d_call,j_call,v_call,clone_size,cdr3_nt,cdr3_aa
TRBD2,TRBJ2-3,TRBV12-3/TRBV12-4,.,TGTGCCAGCAGGGATGGGACTAGCGGGAAGGGGAGCACAGATATGCAGTATTTT,CASRDGTSGKGSTDMQYF
TRBD2,TRBJ2-3,TRBV6-5,.,TGTGTAAGCAGTCCACGGGCGGGAGGCACAGATACGCAGTATTTT,CVSSPRAGGTDTQYF
TRBD1,TRBJ2-3,TRBV11-2,.,TGCGCCAGTAGGTTAGCCGGACAGGCGATCACAGATACGCAGTATTTT,CASRLAGQAITDTQYF
.,TRBJ2-1,TRBV10-2,many,TGCGCCAGCACCGAAACTCCGGGCTCCTACAATGAGCAGTTCTTC,CASTETPGSYNEQFF
.,TRBJ1-2,TRBV6-6,many,TGTGCCAGCAGCCCCGCCCGTGGGGGCGGGGACGGGGCACTGGCTAACTATGGCTACACCTTC,CASSPARGGGDGALANYGYTF
.,TRBJ1-3,TRBV11-2,.,TGTGCCAGCAGCTCACGCCTCCCGACAGGTAGCTCTGGAAACACCATATATTTT,CASSSRLPTGSSGNTIYF
TRBD2,TRBJ2-1,TRBV28,many,TGTGCCAGCACCGCCACTAGCGGGAGATCTCCTAATGAGCAGTTCTTC,CASTATSGRSPNEQFF
.,TRBJ2-2,TRBV12-3/TRBV12-4,once,TGTGCCAGCAGTCTCCGGGGCTACACCGTGGAGCTGTTTTTT,CASSLRGYTVELFF
.,TRBJ1-1,TRBV5-8,.,TGTACCGTAACCCTCCAATTGAACACTGAAGCTTTCTTT,CTVTLQLNTEAFF
TRBD1,TRBJ1-5,TRBV6-5,.,TGTGCCTGCAGCTACAGGGGCGGCAATCAGCCTCAGCATTTT,CACSYRGGNQPQHF
TRBD1,TRBJ2-7,TRBV12-3/TRBV12-4,many,TGTGCCAGCAGCCGACAGGGGAGAGCGCAGTACTTC,CASSRQGRAQYF
.,TRBJ2-7,TRBV5-4,many,TGTGCCAGCAGCTTGGTTGGGTACGAGCAGTACTTC,CASSLVGYEQYF
TRBD1,TRBJ2-7,TRBV12-5,.,TGTGCTAGTGGTTTGGGCCCGGGACAGTACTCCAACGAGCGGTACTTC,CASGLGPGQYSNERYF
.,TRBJ2-2,TRBV12-3/TRBV12-4,few,TGTGCCAGCAGTTTGGGGCAGTCGACCGGGGAGCTGTTTTTT,CASSLGQSTGELFF
TRBD1,TRBJ2-7,TRBV30,many,TGTGCCTGGAGAAAGACAGGGGGAGGCTACGAGCAGTACTTC,CAWRKTGGGYEQYF
.,TRBJ2-7,TRBV11-2,once,TGTGCAAGCAGCCGCTGGGCATGGGGTGGTTACGAGCAGTACTTC,CASSRWAWGGYEQYF
TRBD2,TRBJ2-1,TRBV28,.,TGTGCCAGCACCCCTAACCGAAACCGGGACAGATGGACTAGCGGCCCATATAGGAATGAGCAGTTCTTC,CASTPNRNRDRWTSGPYRNEQFF
.,TRBJ2-3,TRBV11-3,.,TGTGCCGGCAGCTTAGGCCCCGGGCAGCCCCTTGAGCAGTTCTTT,CAGSLGPGQPLEQFF
.,TRBJ1-2,TRBV5-4,.,TGTGCCAGCAGCTTTGTCAGGGGTCCTAAAGTTAACTATGGCTACACCTTC,CASSFVRGPKVNYGYTF
TRBD2,TRBJ2-2,TRBV15,.,TGTGCCATCAGCAGAGCTAGGAGCGGGATTTACACCGGGGAGCTGTTTTTT,CAISRARSGIYTGELFF
.,TRBJ2-6,TRBV12-3/TRBV12-4,.,TGTGCCAGCAGTTTGCGCGGGGCAGGGGCCAAGGTCCTGACTTTC,CASSLRGAGAKVLTF
.,TRBJ2-3,TRBV11-3,.,TGTGCCGGCAGCCCTGGACTGGACACAGATACGCAGTATTTT,CAGSPGLDTDTQYF
TRBD2,TRBJ2-1,TRBV12-3/TRBV12-4,many,TGTGCCAGCAGTTTAGTAAGCGGGGGGTTGGGGGAGCAGTTCTTC,CASSLVSGGLGEQFF
.,TRBJ2-1,TRBV6-1,.,TGTGCCTGCAGTTTGTACAGGGTCTTGGCCGGGCAGTTCTTC,CACSLYRVLAGQFF
.,TRBJ1-1,TRBV29-1,.,TGCAGCGTTGGAGGCGGGGAAGTAGCTTTCTTT,CSVGGGEVAFF
.,TRBJ2-2,TRBV12-3/TRBV12-4,.,TGTGCCAGCAGCCGACGGGTAACCGACACCGGGGAGCTGTTTTTT,CASSRRVTDTGELFF
.,TRBJ2-3,TRBV11-2,.,TGTGCTAGCTTAACAGGGACCACAGATACGCAGTATTTT,CASLTGTTDTQYF
.,TRBJ2-1,TRBV12-3/TRBV12-4,many,TGTGCCAGCAGTTTAAGTAACCATGAGCAGTTCTTC,CASSLSNHEQFF
TRBD1,TRBJ1-5,TRBV28,.,TGTGCCAGCAGTTTAAGAAGGGACAGGGGACTCAATCAGCCCCAGCATTTT,CASSLRRDRGLNQPQHF
.,TRBJ1-3,TRBV6-2/TRBV6-3,many,TGTGCCAGCAGTTACTCCGGGATCTCTGGAAACACCATATATTTT,CASSYSGISGNTIYF
.,TRBJ1-2,TRBV29-1,.,TGCGGCGCAGGACCGGGAAGTAACTATGGCTACACCTTC,CGAGPGSNYGYTF
.,TRBJ2-5,TRBV11-3,.,TGTGCCAGTAGCTCACAGCTTCGGGAGACCCAGTACTTC,CASSSQLRETQYF
.,TRBJ2-1,TRBV6-5,.,TGTGACAGTAGTCCGGGACTCTCTAGGAATGAGCAGTTCTTC,CDSSPGLSRNEQFF
.,TRBJ2-5,TRBV11-2,once,TGTGTCAACAGCTTGGGTTCCCCGGGCGCGGGGACCCAGTACTTC,CVNSLGSPGAGTQYF
TRBD1,TRBJ2-7,TRBV10-3,.,TGTGCCATCAGCCTAGCGCCGGGACAGGGGCCGAAGCAATACTTC,CAISLAPGQGPKQYF
.,TRBJ2-5,TRBV25-1,.,TGTGCCAGCAGTGAATTGGGCAGGTGGCGGGAGACCCAGTACTTC,CASSELGRWRETQYF
.,TRBJ2-6,TRBV4-1,.,TGCGCCAGCGGCCAAGAGGGCGTGGGGTCTGAGGCCAACGTCCTGACTTTC,CASGQEGVGSEANVLTF
TRBD2,TRBJ2-1,TRBV11-2,.,TGTGCCAGCAGCAGGAGAGTAACGGGGGGGCCGGGGGATGAGCAGTTCTTC,CASSRRVTGGPGDEQFF
TRBD1,TRBJ2-7,TRBV6-5,.,TGTGCCAGCAGTTATTCCGCTCCGGGACAGAGCCCCTACGGGCAGTACTTC,CASSYSAPGQSPYGQYF
.,TRBJ2-7,TRBV11-2,.,TGTGCCACAAGGGGGAAAGGGTCGCTAGCCTACGAGCAGTACTTC,CATRGKGSLAYEQYF
TRBD1,TRBJ2-2,TRBV24-1,once,TGTGCCACCAGTGAGTCCGGGACAGGGACCAACACCGGGGAGCTGTTTTTT,CATSESGTGTNTGELFF
.,TRBJ2-3,TRBV7-8,.,TGTGTCAGCAGCTTAGCCGGCGATCGAGATACGCAGTATTTT,CVSSLAGDRDTQYF
TRBD2,TRBJ2-3,TRBV5-1,.,TGCGCTAGCAGCACTCTATTGACTAGCGGGAGCGCAGATGCGCAGTATTTT,CASSTLLTSGSADAQYF
.,TRBJ2-7,TRBV10-3,once,TGTGCCATCAGTGAAGTTGCTGGGGGCTGCTATGAGCAGTACTTC,CAISEVAGGCYEQYF
.,TRBJ1-5,TRBV11-2,.,TGTGCCAGCAGCTTAGAACCAGTAGTGTCCCATCATTTT,CASSLEPVVSHHF
.,TRBJ1-1,TRBV7-8,.,TGTGCCGGCAGCTTATGGGGGGCTGAAGCTTTCTTT,CAGSLWGAEAFF
TRBD1,TRBJ1-2,TRBV10-3,.,TGTGCCGTCAGTGAGACCCCCACAGGGGGCAGCTTTGTTGGAGCCCCGAGGGGCTACACCTTC,CAVSETPTGGSFVGAPRGYTF
TRBD2,TRBJ2-1,TRBV11-3,medium-sized,TGTGCCAGCAGCTCGACTAGCGGGGGGGTCCAGCAGTTCTTC,CASSSTSGGVQQFF